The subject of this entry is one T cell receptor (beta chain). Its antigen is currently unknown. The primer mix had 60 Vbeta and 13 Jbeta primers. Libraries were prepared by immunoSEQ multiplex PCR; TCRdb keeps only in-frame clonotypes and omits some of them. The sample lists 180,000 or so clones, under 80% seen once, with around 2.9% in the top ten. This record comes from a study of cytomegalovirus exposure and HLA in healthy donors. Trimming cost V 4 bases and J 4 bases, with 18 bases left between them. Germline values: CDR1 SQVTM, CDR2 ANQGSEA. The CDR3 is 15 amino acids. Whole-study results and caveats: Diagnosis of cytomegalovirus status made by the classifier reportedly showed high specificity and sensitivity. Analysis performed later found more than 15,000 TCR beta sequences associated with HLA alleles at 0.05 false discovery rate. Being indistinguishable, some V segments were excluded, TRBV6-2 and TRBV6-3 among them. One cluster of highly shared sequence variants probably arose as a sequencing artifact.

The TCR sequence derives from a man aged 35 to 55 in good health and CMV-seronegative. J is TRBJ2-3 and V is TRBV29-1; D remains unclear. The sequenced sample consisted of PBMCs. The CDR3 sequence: CSVAGGRPWADTQYF. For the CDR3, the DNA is TGCAGCGTTGCAGGTGGGCGACCGTGGGCAGATACGCAGTATTTT.